This T cell receptor (beta chain) is drawn from a study of blood T cell repertoires in COVID-19. This CDR3 has 16 amino acids. Per the germline V gene, CDR1 is SGHVS and CDR2 is FQNEAQ. Trimming removed 1 base from V and 5 bases from J; junction bases left unmatched: 10. Authors' methods: Estimated nucleated cell counts came from reference gene primer amplification. TCRdb's table, derived via immunoSEQ multiplex PCR, lists solely in-frame clones and lacks some. The V and J calls and clone size are taken from that table; D and trimming were inferred from the DNA. The top ten hold around 3% of the sample, which has some 340,000 clones, over 70% seen once.

The chain combines TRBV7-8 with TRBJ2-5; 7 nucleotides match TRBD2. The sequence was collected from a young man with active or convalescent COVID-19. The sample taken for sequencing was peripheral blood. Written as DNA, the CDR3 is TGTGCCAGCAGCTTAGGGACTAGGGGTTTTCTGGAGACCCAGTACTTC. Translation: CASSLGTRGFLETQYF.